This section outlines one TCR beta chain sequence together with its context. Its cognate antigen is unknown. The CDR3 spans 15 residues. Per germline, CDR1 LNHDA and CDR2 SQIVND (reference sequence). The germline V and J ends were trimmed by 2 bases and 8 bases, with 17 bases remaining between them. Treatment: around 19 received Ad26.COV2.S at low or high dose, single or two shots; about 5 received placebo; per-sample allocation not given. All samples were drawn on day 63, counting from the first vaccine or placebo injection. This sample was taken from a study of Ad26.COV2.S vaccination and SARS-CoV-2 variants. Turning to the study itself: Doses of Ad26.COV2.S were injected into muscle once or twice, 56 days apart.

Using immunoSEQ multiplex PCR, the repertoire was profiled, and TCRdb retains in-frame clones only, with some absent. The sample has hundreds of thousands of clones; around 88% are singletons. Findings and limits, study-wide: Vaccine and placebo recipients had comparable breadth of non-spike TCRs. Reportedly, after vaccination the spike-specific CD8+ and CD4+ T cell responses displayed substantial breadth. Those who received the vaccine showed greater spike-specific TCR breadth than those given placebo.

This sequence originates from a person between 18 and 60 years old who received the Ad26.COV2.S COVID-19 vaccine or a placebo. The rearrangement links TRBV19 to TRBJ2-3; possible D gene TRBD2, 6 bases. Sequencing was performed on peripheral blood, taken in a trial of Ad26.COV2.S vaccine versus placebo. The CDR3, as DNA: TGTGCCAGTAGTATAATTGGGACTCCCTCGCGTACGCAGTATTTT. This encodes CASSIIGTPSRTQYF.